This T cell receptor beta chain was captured by sequencing in a study of blood T cell repertoires in COVID-19. About the research overall: Samples came from the United States, Italy and Spain, spanning acute and convalescent COVID-19. T cells, B-cell-depleted T cells, or PBMCs provided the cDNA or gDNA that served as material.

CDR1 is SGHRS, CDR2 YFSETQ, per germline. V lost 7 bases and J lost 3; bases outside the gene matches: 5. CDR3 length equals 13 residues. Seattle's enrolled individuals joined amid active infection and were then monitored longitudinally. Methods used by the authors: Reference gene primer amplification gave estimated nucleated cell counts. Sequencing was performed with immunoSEQ multiplex PCR; in TCRdb, only in-frame clones are kept and a portion is missing. V and J calls and clone size are given by that table; D and trimming were obtained from the DNA. The table has almost 200,000 clones, roughly 80% seen once.

The TCR sequence derives from a man between 60 and 70 years old with COVID-19, enrolled during active disease. The sequencing input was peripheral blood. V usage is TRBV5-1 and J usage is TRBJ2-3; 7 bases line up with TRBD1. The CDR3 DNA is TGCGCCAGCCGGGACAGCTATACAGATACGCAGTATTTT. Translating gives CASRDSYTDTQYF.